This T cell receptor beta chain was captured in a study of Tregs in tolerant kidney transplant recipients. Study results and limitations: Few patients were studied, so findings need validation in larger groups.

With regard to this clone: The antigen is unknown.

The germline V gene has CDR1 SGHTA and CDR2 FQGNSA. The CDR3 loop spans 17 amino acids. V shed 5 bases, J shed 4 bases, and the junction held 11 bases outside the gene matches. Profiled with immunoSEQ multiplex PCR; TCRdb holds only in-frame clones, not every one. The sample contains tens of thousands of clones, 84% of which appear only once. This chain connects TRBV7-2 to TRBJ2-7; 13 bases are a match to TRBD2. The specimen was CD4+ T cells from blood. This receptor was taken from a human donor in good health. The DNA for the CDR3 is TGTGCCAGCAGCATAACTAGCGGGGGGGCCGTAGGGTACGAGCAGTACTTC. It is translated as CASSITSGGAVGYEQYF.